Presented here are 2 T cell receptor beta chains from one specimen sequenced in a study of control samples from healthy donors and cancer patients. The protocol was immunoSEQ multiplex PCR, while the TCRdb copy is restricted to in-frame clones and leaves out a portion. Here the sample spans about 220,000 clones, about 95% being singletons. Sequencing used blood. The origin of the receptors is a man aged 45-60 years in good health.

Comment on this clone: Relative to the germline gene, one junction end is altered; a read error may explain this. The gene calls are TRBV19 and TRBJ2-2, with D possibly being TRBD1 or TRBD2 (5 bases each). The CDR3 runs to 13 residues. CDR1 is LNHDA, CDR2 SQIVND, per germline (reference sequence). The CDR3 bases are TGTGCCAGTAGTATAGGGGGGACCGGGGAGCCGTTTTTT. This sequence encodes CASSIGGTGEPFF.

CDR3 loop: CASSRGQGYNEQFF. CDR3 nucleotide sequence: TGTGCCAGCAGTAGGGGACAGGGATACAATGAGCAGTTCTTC. This chain joins TRBV9 and TRBJ2-1; TRBD1 aligns across 9 bases. V lost 5 bases, J lost 4 bases, and 4 bases stayed unmatched. The CDR3 is 14 residues long. Germline loops: CDR1 SGDLS, CDR2 YYNGEE.